This TCR beta chain was observed in a study of blood T cell repertoires in COVID-19. Overall study context: Collection of acute and convalescent COVID-19 samples took place in the United States, Italy and Spain. Sample material is recorded as cDNA or gDNA derived from T cells, B-cell-depleted T cells, or PBMCs.

V gave up 3 bases and J gave up 6 bases, with 14 bases separating them. The CDR3 is 14 residues long. CDR1 and CDR2 from the germline V gene are SGHAT and FQNNGV. Per the study methods: Scientists estimated how many nucleated cells there were by amplifying reference gene primers. TCRdb keeps only in-frame clones here, not all; method: immunoSEQ multiplex PCR. V and J calls plus clone size are reproduced from that table; the DNA served to infer D and trimming. The sample includes fewer than 200,000 clones, approximately 86% of them seen just once. The sequencing input was peripheral blood. V usage is TRBV11-2 and J usage is TRBJ1-1; maybe TRBD1 (5 bases). The sequence derives from a woman at least 80 years old with acute or convalescent COVID-19. CDR3 residues: CASSLTEARSEAFF. The CDR3 DNA sequence: TGTGCCAGCAGCTTGACAGAAGCCAGATCTGAAGCTTTCTTT. The full variable domain, rest sourced from reference TRBV11-2 and TRBJ1-1, is EAGVAQSPRYKIIEKRQSVAFWCNPISGHATLYWYQQILGQGPKLLIQFQNNGVVDDSQLPKDRFSAERLKGVDSTLKIQPAKLEDSAVYLCASSLTEARSEAFFGQGTRLTVV.